These T cell receptor beta chains were read from a single sample in a study of CD8 T cells in Susac syndrome. TCRdb called the immunoSEQ multiplex PCR reads again in MiXCR, with one record for every CDR3 protein. The repertoire has about 77,000 distinct CDR3 sequences, about 92% of them found once; the top ten carry around 0.48%. Sequenced input: CD4+ T cells from PBMCs. The receptors come from a human donor with Susac syndrome. The CDR3 runs from the conserved cysteine through the conserved F or W.

cdr3_length j_call v_call cdr3_aa
14 TRBJ2-7 TRBV18 CASSLPGQGYEQYF
13 TRBJ1-4 TRBV12-3/TRBV12-4 CASSNRGYEKLFF
15 TRBJ2-1 TRBV12-3/TRBV12-4 CASSSAGTSGGAWFF
15 TRBJ1-4 TRBV15 CATSRSGPANEKLFF
15 TRBJ1-5 TRBV2 CASSEARGGNQPQHF
13 TRBJ2-1 TRBV21-1 CARPGQGLNEQFF
15 TRBJ1-2 TRBV18 CASSDSTGTNYGYTF
16 TRBJ2-3 TRBV11-2 CASSPIGTRGTDTQYF
15 TRBJ2-1 TRBV6-2/TRBV6-3 CASTWGGVLHNEQFF
13 TRBJ1-2 TRBV5-1 CASSLASWSGYTF
11 TRBJ2-7 TRBV6-5 CASRGEYEQYF
16 TRBJ2-5 TRBV5-1 CASSRGQGAQEETQYF
17 TRBJ2-4 TRBV7-2 CASSLNLEELAKNIQYF
14 TRBJ2-7 TRBV27 CASSLQSGFYEQYF
14 TRBJ2-6 TRBV2 CASTWFSGANVLTF
14 TRBJ2-7 TRBV28 CASSSPGTSYEQYF
13 TRBJ2-7 TRBV20-1 CSASGDGTYEQYF
15 TRBJ1-3 TRBV20-1 CSAFGGAQRGNTIYF
18 TRBJ2-3 TRBV6-2/TRBV6-3 CASSYSLTGTQNADTQYF
15 TRBJ1-2 TRBV19 CASSIVPTPGVGNTF
14 TRBJ2-3 TRBV29-1 CSVDRFTSTDTQYF
14 TRBJ1-5 TRBV2 CASNDNRGNQPQHF
15 TRBJ2-1 TRBV28 CASSFRSPPYNEWVF
14 TRBJ2-1 TRBV7-2 CASSSTRGHNEQFF
15 TRBJ2-2 TRBV5-1 CASSIYLGNTGELFF
12 TRBJ2-7 TRBV3-1 CASSPLGGEQYF
16 TRBJ2-1 TRBV18 CASSPSLGGPRDEQFF
13 TRBJ2-7 TRBV11-2 CASRGSSPYEQYF
12 TRBJ1-3 TRBV6-2/TRBV6-3 CATGSSGNTIYF
11 TRBJ2-1 TRBV5-6 CASLRNNEQFF
16 TRBJ1-1 TRBV3-1 CASSQDYSPRSTEAFF
16 TRBJ2-5 TRBV11-2 CASSLELAATRETQYF
12 TRBJ2-3 TRBV30 CAWTPGVYTQYF
14 TRBJ1-4 TRBV7-6 CASSLTGSNEKLFF
14 TRBJ2-5 TRBV28 CASSLRTGLSTQYF
16 TRBJ1-2 TRBV7-2 CASSPVIAGPGDGYTF
18 TRBJ2-7 TRBV18 CASSRGTSGRFYSYEQYF